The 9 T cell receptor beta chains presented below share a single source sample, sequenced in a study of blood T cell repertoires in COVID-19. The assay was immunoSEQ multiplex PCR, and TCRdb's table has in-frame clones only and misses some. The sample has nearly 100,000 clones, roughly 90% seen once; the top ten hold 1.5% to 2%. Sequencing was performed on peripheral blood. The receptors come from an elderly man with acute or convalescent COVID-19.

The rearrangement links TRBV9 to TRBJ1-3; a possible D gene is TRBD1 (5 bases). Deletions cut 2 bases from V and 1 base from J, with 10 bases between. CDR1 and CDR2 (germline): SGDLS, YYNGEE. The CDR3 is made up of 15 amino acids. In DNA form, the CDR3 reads TGTGCCAGCAGCGTGGGGGGGATGTCTGGAAACACCATATATTTT. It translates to CASSVGGMSGNTIYF.

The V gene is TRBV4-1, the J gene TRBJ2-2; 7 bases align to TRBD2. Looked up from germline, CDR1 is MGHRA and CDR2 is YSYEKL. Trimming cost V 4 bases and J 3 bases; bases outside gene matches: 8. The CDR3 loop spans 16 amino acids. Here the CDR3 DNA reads TGCGCCAGCAGCCCGTCTTCTAGCGGTTACACCGGGGAGCTGTTTTTT. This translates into CASSPSSSGYTGELFF.

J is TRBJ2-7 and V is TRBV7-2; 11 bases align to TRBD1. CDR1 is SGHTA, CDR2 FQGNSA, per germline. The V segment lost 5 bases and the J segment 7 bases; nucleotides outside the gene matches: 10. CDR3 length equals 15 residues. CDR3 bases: TGTGCCAGCAGCCCGGACAGGGGGCCGTCTAAAGAGCAGTACTTC. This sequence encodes CASSPDRGPSKEQYF.

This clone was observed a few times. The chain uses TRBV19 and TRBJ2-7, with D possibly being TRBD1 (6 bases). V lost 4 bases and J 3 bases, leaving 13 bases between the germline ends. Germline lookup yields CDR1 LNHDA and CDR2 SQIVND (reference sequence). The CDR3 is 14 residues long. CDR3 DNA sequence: TGTGCCAGTAGTACCTACCGGGACAACTACGAGCAGTACTTC. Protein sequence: CASSTYRDNYEQYF.

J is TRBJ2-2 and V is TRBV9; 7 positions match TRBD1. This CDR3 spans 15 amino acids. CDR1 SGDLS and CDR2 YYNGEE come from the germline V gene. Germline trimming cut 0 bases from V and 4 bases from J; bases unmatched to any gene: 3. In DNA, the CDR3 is TGTGCCAGCAGCGTAGGACAGGGAGTCACCGGGGAGCTGTTTTTT. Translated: CASSVGQGVTGELFF.

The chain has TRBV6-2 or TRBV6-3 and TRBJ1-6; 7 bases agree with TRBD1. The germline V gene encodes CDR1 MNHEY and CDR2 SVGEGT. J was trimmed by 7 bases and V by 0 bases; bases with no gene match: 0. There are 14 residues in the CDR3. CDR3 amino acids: CASSYSRGNSPLHF. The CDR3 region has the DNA TGTGCCAGCAGTTACTCCAGGGGGAATTCACCCCTCCACTTT.

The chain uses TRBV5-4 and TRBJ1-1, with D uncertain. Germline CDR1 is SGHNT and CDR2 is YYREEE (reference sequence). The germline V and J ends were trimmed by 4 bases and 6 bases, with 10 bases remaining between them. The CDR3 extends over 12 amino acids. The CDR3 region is CASSGQTAEAFF. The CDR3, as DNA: TGTGCCAGCAGCGGGCAGACGGCTGAAGCTTTCTTT.

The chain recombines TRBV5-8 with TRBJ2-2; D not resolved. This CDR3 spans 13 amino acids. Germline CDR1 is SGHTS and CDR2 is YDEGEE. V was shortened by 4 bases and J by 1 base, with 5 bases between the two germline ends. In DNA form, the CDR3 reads TGTGCCAGCAGCGCAGGGAACACCGGGGAGCTGTTTTTT. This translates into CASSAGNTGELFF. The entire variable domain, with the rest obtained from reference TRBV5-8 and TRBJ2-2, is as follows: EAGVTQSPTHLIKTRGQQATLRCSPISGHTSVYWYQQALGLGLQFLLWYDEGEERNRGNFPPRFSGRQFPNYSSELNVNALELEDSALYLCASSAGNTGELFFGEGSRLTVL.

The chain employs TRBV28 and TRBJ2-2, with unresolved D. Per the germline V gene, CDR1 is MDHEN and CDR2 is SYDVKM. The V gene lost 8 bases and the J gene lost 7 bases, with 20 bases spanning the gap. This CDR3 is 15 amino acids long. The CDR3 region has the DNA TGTGCCAGCTCCGCGGCCGGTCGGTTTGACGGGGAGCTGTTTTTT. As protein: CASSAAGRFDGELFF.